This TCR beta chain derives from a study of T cell responses to AZD1222 COVID-19 vaccine. General study findings and limits: Baseline seropositivity occurred in only a handful of AZD1222 recipients. Scientists sampled the repertoires only once the peak T cell response had passed. Researchers report vaccine-associated CD4 TCRs spanning spike, with dominance at 160-218 and 743-854.

Combined were second doses at about 4 or about 12 weeks. A single count supports this clone. The antigen is not known. Method: immunoSEQ multiplex PCR; TCRdb's copy keeps in-frame clones and lacks some. Here the sample spans 130,000 or so clones, approximately 91% being singletons. The source was peripheral blood, collected 28 days after the second AZD1222 dose. The origin of this receptor is an adult who received the AZD1222 COVID-19 vaccine.

CDR3: CASSYGGGNEQFF. The DNA for the CDR3 is TGTGCCAGCAGTTACGGGGGGGGCAATGAGCAGTTCTTC. The V call is TRBV6-5, the J call TRBJ2-1; TRBD2 aligns across 7 bases. CDR3 size: 13 residues. V was pared by 2 bases and J by 6 bases, with 1 base of the junction left unmatched. Germline-derived CDR1 and CDR2 are MNHEY and SVGAGI.